This T cell receptor beta chain was found in a study of STAT3 mutations in large granular lymphocyte leukemia. General study points: Every T-cell large granular lymphocyte leukemia patient had at least one immunodominant TCR beta clonotype.

Points on this clone: Its antigen is still unknown.

Sequenced by immunoSEQ multiplex PCR; TCRdb stores in-frame clones only, minus some. The sample lists 15,000 to 20,000 clones, approximately 85% seen once, with 8.6% in the top ten. Germline values: CDR1 SEHNR, CDR2 FQNEAQ (reference sequence). V dropped 5 bases and J dropped 6 bases, with 9 bases sitting between them. The CDR3 sequence is 12 residues long. This chain uses TRBV7-9 with TRBJ2-3; D gene uncertain. Sequencing was carried out using peripheral blood mononuclear cells. The receptor comes from a man over 45 with T-cell large granular lymphocyte leukemia. Some clones in this sample may be carry-over from other donors' samples. CDR3 sequence (DNA): TGTGCCAGCAGCCCCCACGGCGATACGCAGTATTTT. Amino acids: CASSPHGDTQYF. The whole variable domain, filled in from reference TRBV7-9 and TRBJ2-3, reads DTGVSQNPRHKITKRGQNVTFRCDPISEHNRLYWYRQTLGQGPEFLTYFQNEAQLEKSRLLSDRFSAERPKGSFSTLEIQRTEQGDSAMYLCASSPHGDTQYFGPGTRLTVL.